The clone carrying this T cell receptor (beta chain) is deemed large. TCRdb re-analysed the reads in MiXCR, keeping a single row per CDR3 protein. The sample consists of a few thousand distinct CDR3 sequences, approximately 9.6% of them appearing once. Germline V gene data show CDR1 as SGHAT and CDR2 as FQNNGV. V dropped 5 bases and J dropped 4; count of bases not matched to a gene: 6. The length of the CDR3 is 14 residues. Material for sequencing was CD4+ T cells from synovial fluid. This TCR came from a human donor with rheumatoid arthritis. The chain links TRBV11-2 to TRBJ2-3, with 7 bases fitting TRBD2. CDR3 coding DNA: TGTGCCAGCAGCCTCGGGGGGTCGGCAGATACGCAGTATTTT. Its protein is CASSLGGSADTQYF.